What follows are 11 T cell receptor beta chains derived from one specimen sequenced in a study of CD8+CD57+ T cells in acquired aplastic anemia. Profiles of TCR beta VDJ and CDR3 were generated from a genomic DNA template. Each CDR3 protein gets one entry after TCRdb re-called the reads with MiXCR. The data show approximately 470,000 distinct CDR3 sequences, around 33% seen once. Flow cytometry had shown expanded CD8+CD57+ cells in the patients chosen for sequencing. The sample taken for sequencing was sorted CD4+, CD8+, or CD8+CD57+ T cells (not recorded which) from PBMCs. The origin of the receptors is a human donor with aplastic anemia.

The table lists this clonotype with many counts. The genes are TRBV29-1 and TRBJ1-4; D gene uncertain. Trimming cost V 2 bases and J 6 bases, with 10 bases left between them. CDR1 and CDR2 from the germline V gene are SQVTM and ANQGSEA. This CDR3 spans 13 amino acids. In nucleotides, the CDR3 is TGCAGCGTTGAAATACTTACTGATGAAAAACTGTTTTTT. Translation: CSVEILTDEKLFF.

The CDR3 DNA reads TGTGCCAGTAGTATTGGGGGACAGGGGTATAATTCACCCCAGCATTTT. It is translated as CASSIGGQGYNSPQHF. This sequence joins TRBV19 and TRBJ1-5; 10 nucleotides match TRBD1. V was clipped by 3 bases and J by 10 bases; unmatched bases: 12. Germline CDR1 LNHDA, CDR2 SQIVND (reference sequence). CDR3 size: 16 residues. Variable domain in full (rest from reference TRBV19 and TRBJ1-5): DGGITQSPKYLFRKEGQNVTLSCEQNLNHDAMYWYRQDPGQGLRLIYYSQIVNDFQKGDIAEGYSVSREKKESFPLTVTSAQKNPTAFYLCASSIGGQGYNSPQHFGDGTRLSIL.

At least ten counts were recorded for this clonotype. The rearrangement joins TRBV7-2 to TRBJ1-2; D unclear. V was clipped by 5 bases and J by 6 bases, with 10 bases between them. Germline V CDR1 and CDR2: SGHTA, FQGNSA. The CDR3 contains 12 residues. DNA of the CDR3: TGTGCCAGCAGCCGCCAGATCGATGGCTACACCTTC. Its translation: CASSRQIDGYTF.

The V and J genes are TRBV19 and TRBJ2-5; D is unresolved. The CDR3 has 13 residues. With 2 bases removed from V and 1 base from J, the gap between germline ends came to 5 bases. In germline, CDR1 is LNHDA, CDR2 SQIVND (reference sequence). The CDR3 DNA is TGTGCCAGTAGTATAACCATCCAAGAGACCCAGTACTTC. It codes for CASSITIQETQYF.

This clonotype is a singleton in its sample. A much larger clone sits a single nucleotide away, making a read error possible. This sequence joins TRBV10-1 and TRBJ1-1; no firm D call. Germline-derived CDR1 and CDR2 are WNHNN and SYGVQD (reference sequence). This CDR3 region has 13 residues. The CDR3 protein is CAGSRLTNTEAFF. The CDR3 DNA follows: TGCGCCGGCAGCCGACTCACGAACACTGAAGCTTTCTTT.

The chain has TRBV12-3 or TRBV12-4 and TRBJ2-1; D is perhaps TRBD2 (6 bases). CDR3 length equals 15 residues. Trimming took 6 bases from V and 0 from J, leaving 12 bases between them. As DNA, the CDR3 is TGTGCCAGCAGACCGACTAGTCGCTCCTACAATGAGCAGTTCTTC. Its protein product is CASRPTSRSYNEQFF.

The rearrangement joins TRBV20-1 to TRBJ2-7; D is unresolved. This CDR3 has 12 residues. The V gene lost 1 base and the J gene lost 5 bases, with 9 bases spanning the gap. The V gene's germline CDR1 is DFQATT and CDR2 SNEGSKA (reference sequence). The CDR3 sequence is CSARVTLDEQYF. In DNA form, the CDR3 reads TGCAGTGCTAGAGTAACATTGGACGAGCAGTACTTC.

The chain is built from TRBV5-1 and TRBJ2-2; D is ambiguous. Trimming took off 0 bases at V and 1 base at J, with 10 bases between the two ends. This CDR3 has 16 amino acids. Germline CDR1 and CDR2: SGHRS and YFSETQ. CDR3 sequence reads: CASSLEFYGNTGELFF. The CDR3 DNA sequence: TGCGCCAGCAGCTTGGAATTCTACGGGAACACCGGGGAGCTGTTTTTT.

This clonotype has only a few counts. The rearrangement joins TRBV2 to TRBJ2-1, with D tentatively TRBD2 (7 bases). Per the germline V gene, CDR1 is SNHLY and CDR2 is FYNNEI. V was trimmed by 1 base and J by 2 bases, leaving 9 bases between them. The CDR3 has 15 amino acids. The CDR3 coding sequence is TGTGCCAGCAGTGAAGTCGGGGGGCCCTACAATGAGCAGTTCTTC. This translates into CASSEVGGPYNEQFF.

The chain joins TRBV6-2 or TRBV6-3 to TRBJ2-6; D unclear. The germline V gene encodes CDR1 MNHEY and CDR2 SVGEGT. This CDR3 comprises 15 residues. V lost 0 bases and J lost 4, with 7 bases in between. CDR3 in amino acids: CASSYSPEGANVLTF. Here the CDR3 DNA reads TGTGCCAGCAGTTACTCGCCAGAAGGGGCCAACGTCCTGACTTTC.

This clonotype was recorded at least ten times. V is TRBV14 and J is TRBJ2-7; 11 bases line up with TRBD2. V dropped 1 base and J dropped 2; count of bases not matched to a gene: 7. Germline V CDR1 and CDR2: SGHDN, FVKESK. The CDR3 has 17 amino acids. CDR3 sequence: CASSQATGLAETYEQYF. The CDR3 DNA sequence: TGTGCCAGCAGCCAAGCCACGGGACTAGCGGAAACCTACGAGCAGTACTTC.